A selection of T cell receptor beta chains follows, all from one sample in a study of T cell repertoires in cytomegalovirus infection. No cognate antigen is known for these TCRs. Each CDR3 protein is one row after TCRdb ran MiXCR on the reads. Among 800,000 to 950,000 distinct CDR3 sequences listed, approximately 30% were seen once. This specimen was cultured CD8+ T cells from PBMCs, taken from culture after CMV antigen stimulation. These receptors all come from a human donor in good health (CMV status not recorded). Some clones in this sample may be carry-over from other donors' samples. CDR3s include the opening cysteine and the closing phenylalanine or tryptophan. A D gene is named only where the DNA matches it firmly. Clone size, where shown, is once, few, many, or a class for clones that have expanded.

TGTGCCACCACAGGTTCTATGAACACTGAAGCTTTCTTT | CATTGSMNTEAFF | NA | TRBJ1-1 | NA | TRBV6-5
TGTGCCAGTAGTCTAGATCAGGGGGCCGGTGAGACCCAGTACTTC | CASSLDQGAGETQYF | NA | TRBJ2-5 | TRBD1 | TRBV19
TGTGCCATCAGTGAAACACAGGGCTATGAGCAGTTCTTC | CAISETQGYEQFF | once | TRBJ2-1 | NA | TRBV10-3
TGTGCTAGCAGCTCCGGACAGGGGGTGGACACCGGGGAGCTGTTTTTT | CASSSGQGVDTGELFF | many | TRBJ2-2 | TRBD1 | TRBV7-7
TGTGCCAGCAGCTTACCCCTAAGAGGGGGGCCCTCGGGGGAGCTGTTTTTT | CASSLPLRGGPSGELFF | few | TRBJ2-2 | NA | TRBV11-3
TGTGCCAGCAGTTCGCCGACAGGGACGGGGAACACTGAAGCTTTCTTT | CASSSPTGTGNTEAFF | few | TRBJ1-1 | TRBD1 | TRBV6-1
TGTGCCAGCAGCTTAGGACAGAAGCTGCCCCTTTATGGCTACACCTTC | CASSLGQKLPLYGYTF | few | TRBJ1-2 | NA | TRBV11-2
TGTGTCAGCAGCCCAGACTTCGCTCAAGAAAACAATGAGCAGTTCTTC | CVSSPDFAQENNEQFF | NA | TRBJ2-1 | NA | TRBV11-3
TGTGCTAGTGGCTCCTCGGGGGGGGCCAATGAGCAGTTCTTC | CASGSSGGANEQFF | few | TRBJ2-1 | TRBD2 | TRBV12-5
TGTGCCAGCAGTTACCTACAACAGGGAAGTAGGAACACTGAAGCTTTCTTT | CASSYLQQGSRNTEAFF | NA | TRBJ1-1 | NA | TRBV6-5
TGTGCCACCAGCAGGAGTGTAGCGGGGGCCCTTTACAATGAGCAGTTCTTC | CATSRSVAGALYNEQFF | NA | TRBJ2-1 | TRBD2 | TRBV15
TGTGCCAGCAACTTAGTGCCGGGGATGAACACTGAAGCTTTCTTT | CASNLVPGMNTEAFF | NA | TRBJ1-1 | NA | TRBV13